Listed here is a single TCR beta chain. The sample belongs to a study of OX40 agonist ivuxolimab in advanced cancers. From germline, CDR1 is SGHTA and CDR2 FQGNSA. This CDR3 contains 13 residues. Trimming took off 5 bases at V and 2 bases at J, with 10 bases between the two ends. Sequencing was performed with immunoSEQ multiplex PCR; in TCRdb, only in-frame clones are kept and a portion is missing. The sample shows more than 45,000 clones, approximately 84% of them seen only once. The sequence derives from an adult with an advanced solid tumor such as melanoma, head and neck, liver or kidney cancer. The chain employs TRBV7-2 and TRBJ2-7; no firm D call. The sample was CD4+ or CD8+ T cells sorted from blood, taken in a trial of the OX40 agonist ivuxolimab. CDR3 sequence reads: CASSTSGPYEQYF. The CDR3 region has the DNA TGTGCCAGCAGCACCTCTGGTCCCTACGAGCAGTACTTC. Combining the CDR3 with reference TRBV7-2 and TRBJ2-7 gives the whole variable domain GAGVSQSPSNKVTEKGKDVELRCDPISGHTALYWYRQSLGQGLEFLIYFQGNSAPDKSGLPSDRFSAERTGGSVSTLTIQRTQQEDSAVYLCASSTSGPYEQYFGPGTRLTVT.